A single sample is the source of the 20 T cell receptor beta chains below, sequenced in a study of T cell responses to AZD1222 COVID-19 vaccine. Method: immunoSEQ multiplex PCR; TCRdb's copy keeps in-frame clones and lacks some. Among over 140,000 clones, almost 95% were seen once, and the ten largest hold about 3.7%. The sequencing here drew on peripheral blood, taken 28 days after the second AZD1222 dose. These TCRs come from an adult who received the AZD1222 COVID-19 vaccine.

CDR3 nucleotide sequence: TGTGCCATCAGAACAGACCGAACCGGGGAGCTGTTTTTT. It codes for CAIRTDRTGELFF. The chain couples TRBV10-3 to TRBJ2-2; the D is unclear. This CDR3 is built from 13 residues. The germline V gene has CDR1 ENHRY and CDR2 SYGVKD. Trimming stripped 6 bases from V and 5 bases from J, with 10 bases between.

The rearrangement uses TRBV7-3 and TRBJ2-5; 11 positions match TRBD2. The V segment lost 2 bases and the J segment 4 bases; nucleotides outside the gene matches: 9. The CDR3 length is 17 residues. Germline loops: CDR1 SGHTA, CDR2 FQGTGA. CDR3 loop: CASSLLGLAGGGETQYF. The CDR3 DNA is TGTGCCAGCAGCTTATTAGGGCTAGCGGGAGGAGGAGAGACCCAGTACTTC.

The rearrangement joins TRBV19 to TRBJ1-5; the D gene is possibly TRBD1 (6 bases). V dropped 4 bases and J dropped 3 bases, with 10 bases sitting between them. CDR1 LNHDA and CDR2 SQIVND come from the germline V gene (reference sequence). The CDR3 consists of 14 residues. CDR3 loop: CASSRTDINQPQHF. In nucleotides, the CDR3 is TGTGCCAGTAGTAGGACAGATATCAATCAGCCCCAGCATTTT.

V is TRBV7-9 and J is TRBJ1-1; D is uncertain. The V end lost 6 bases, the J end lost 5 bases, and 19 bases lay between the germline ends. The CDR3 runs to 15 residues. Germline V gene data show CDR1 as SEHNR and CDR2 as FQNEAQ (reference sequence). The CDR3: CASSLSLRVETEAFF. Written as DNA, the CDR3 is TGTGCCAGCAGTCTCTCTCTTCGGGTTGAGACTGAAGCTTTCTTT. Full variable domain (outside the CDR3, taken from reference TRBV7-9 and TRBJ1-1): DTGVSQNPRHKITKRGQNVTFRCDPISEHNRLYWYRQTLGQGPEFLTYFQNEAQLEKSRLLSDRFSAERPKGSFSTLEIQRTEQGDSAMYLCASSLSLRVETEAFFGQGTRLTVV.

The rearrangement uses TRBV5-1 and TRBJ2-7; D remains unclear. The CDR3 totals 14 residues. The germline CDR1 and CDR2 sequences are SGHRS and YFSETQ. Trimming shortened V by 0 bases and J by 3 bases, and 10 bases separated the two germline ends. The CDR3 loop reads CASSLDGSFYEQYF. As DNA, the CDR3 is TGCGCCAGCAGCTTGGATGGCAGCTTCTACGAGCAGTACTTC.

The CDR3: CASTSLNRGLKSNEQFF. CDR3 coding DNA: TGTGCCAGCACCTCTTTAAACAGGGGGCTTAAGTCCAATGAGCAGTTCTTC. The chain combines TRBV7-9 with TRBJ2-1; TRBD1 matches at 9 bases. Per the germline V gene, CDR1 is SEHNR and CDR2 is FQNEAQ (reference sequence). With V trimmed by 7 bases and J by 6 bases, 16 bases remained unmatched. The CDR3 covers 17 residues.

The chain carries TRBV18 and TRBJ1-1; possible D gene TRBD1, 5 bases. Trimming took off 3 bases at V and 6 bases at J, with 20 bases between the two ends. Per the germline V gene, CDR1 is KGHSH and CDR2 is LQKENI. The CDR3 has 16 amino acids. In DNA form, the CDR3 reads TGTGCCAGCTCACCTTCCATTGGGCAGGGAGGCTCTGAAGCTTTCTTT. This sequence encodes CASSPSIGQGGSEAFF.

V is TRBV12-1 and J is TRBJ2-3; the table's D call of TRBD2 was not tested on the DNA. TRBV12-1 is deemed a pseudogene. The CDR3 runs to 15 residues. In nucleotides, the CDR3 is TGTGCCAGCAGCTTCCAGCGGGAGCGGGGAGATACGCAGTATTTT. Its protein product is CASSFQRERGDTQYF.

This chain joins TRBV28 and TRBJ2-7; D is possibly TRBD1 (5 bases). V gave up 6 bases and J gave up 0 bases, with 12 bases separating them. CDR3 size: 14 residues. Germline V lookup: CDR1 MDHEN, CDR2 SYDVKM. In nucleotides, the CDR3 is TGTGCCAGCAGATATTCAAGGGGCTCCTACGAGCAGTACTTC. This encodes CASRYSRGSYEQYF.

The chain combines TRBV22-1 with TRBJ1-2; the D call TRBD1 from the table was never checked on the DNA. TRBV22-1 is classified as a pseudogene. This CDR3 comprises 16 residues. CDR3 nucleotide sequence: TGTCCTGGGAGCGCACTCGGGGACAGCTTAGCCTATGGCTACACCTTC. It encodes CPGSALGDSLAYGYTF.

The V and J genes are TRBV19 and TRBJ2-1; D call uncertain. There are 15 residues in the CDR3. Germline CDR1 is LNHDA and CDR2 is SQIVND (reference sequence). Trimming shortened V by 6 bases and J by 5 bases, and 17 bases separated the two germline ends. The CDR3 sequence is CASRVYSSGNNEQFF. In DNA, the CDR3 is TGTGCCAGTAGGGTCTATAGCTCGGGCAACAATGAGCAGTTCTTC.

The chain combines TRBV27 with TRBJ1-2; D is possibly TRBD1 (5 bases). The CDR3 runs 12 residues. Trimming shortened V by 8 bases and J by 4 bases, and 11 bases separated the two germline ends. The germline V gene has CDR1 MNHEY and CDR2 SMNVEV (reference sequence). CDR3 sequence: CASGGWGYGYTF. For the CDR3, the DNA is TGTGCCAGCGGGGGGTGGGGCTATGGCTACACCTTC.

J is TRBJ2-5 and V is TRBV2; 11 bases align to TRBD2. This CDR3 is built from 15 residues. Germline V gives CDR1 SNHLY, CDR2 FYNNEI. The V segment lost 5 bases and the J segment 5 bases; nucleotides outside the gene matches: 7. The DNA of the CDR3 is TGTGCCAGCAGTTTACTAGCGGGGGCCCTTGAGACCCAGTACTTC. Translation: CASSLLAGALETQYF.

CDR3 sequence reads: CASSPLPGPNQPQHF. CDR3 bases: TGTGCCAGCAGCCCCCTTCCAGGGCCTAATCAGCCCCAGCATTTT. V gene TRBV9 combines with J gene TRBJ1-5; D is perhaps TRBD1 (5 bases). CDR3 length: 15 amino acids. Germline CDR1 and CDR2: SGDLS and YYNGEE. The V and J ends lost 4 bases and 4 bases respectively, with 15 bases between them.

This chain links TRBV21-1 with TRBJ1-5; TRBD1, as called in the table, went unchecked against the DNA. TRBV21-1 is flagged as a pseudogene. The CDR3 consists of 16 residues. CDR3 bases: TGTGCCAGCAGCAAACAAACAGGTGATAACAATCAGCCCCAGCATTTT. Amino acid sequence: CASSKQTGDNNQPQHF.

The rearrangement joins TRBV4-2 to TRBJ2-2; D remains unclear. The CDR3 has 16 amino acids. Looked up from germline, CDR1 is LGHNA and CDR2 is YNFKEQ. The ends were cut back, 2 bases at V and 5 bases at J, with 15 bases in the middle. CDR3 coding DNA: TGTGCCAGCAGCCAAAGTAATAGGGTGGGAACCGGGGAGCTGTTTTTT. Amino acid sequence: CASSQSNRVGTGELFF.

The rearrangement links TRBV19 to TRBJ1-2; TRBD1 matches 11 bases. The CDR3 is made up of 15 amino acids. Germline-derived CDR1 and CDR2 are LNHDA and SQIVND (reference sequence). V trimming: 3 bases; J trimming: 6 bases; junction bases outside the gene matches: 6. CDR3 loop: CASSIRRTGGHGYTF. The CDR3 DNA sequence: TGTGCCAGTAGTATTCGTCGGACAGGGGGCCATGGCTACACCTTC.

The rearrangement links TRBV30 to TRBJ1-2; a weak D match, TRBD1 (6 bases). The V end was cut by 6 bases, the J end by 1 base, with 12 bases between. CDR3 length equals 13 residues. The germline V gene encodes CDR1 GTSNPN and CDR2 SVGIG (reference sequence). CDR3 sequence (DNA): TGTGCCTGCTCGACAGGAATTAACTATGGCTACACCTTC. It codes for CACSTGINYGYTF.

The chain links TRBV28 to TRBJ2-7; 7 bases are shared with TRBD2. In germline, CDR1 is MDHEN, CDR2 SYDVKM. V shed 3 bases and J 0 bases; nucleotides not matched to a gene: 5. CDR3 length: 15 residues. Here the CDR3 reads CASSFLAGSSYEQYF. CDR3 bases: TGTGCCAGCAGTTTCTTAGCGGGTAGCTCCTACGAGCAGTACTTC.

V usage is TRBV5-6 and J usage is TRBJ1-2, with TRBD1 as a possible D gene (5 bases). CDR1 is SGHDT, CDR2 YYEEEE, per germline. The CDR3 is 15 residues long. V was clipped by 0 bases and J by 4 bases, with 13 bases between them. The CDR3 nucleotides read TGTGCCAGCAGCTTGGGGCCAGGGTATGGCTATGGCTACACCTTC. Translated, it gives CASSLGPGYGYGYTF.